The 26 T cell receptor beta chains listed next were all sequenced from one sample in a study of T cells in pancreatic ductal adenocarcinoma (dated by TCRdb to the late 2010s). The library was built by means of the immunoSEQ multiplex PCR assay. TCRdb took over this immuneACCESS table, retaining in-frame rearrangements with V and J assigned. Such tables are incomplete; in checked studies, under half of the missing clones stem from an unresolved V gene, and the remainder is unexplained. Here the sample has roughly 2,600 clones; around 74% occur a single time. The leading ten clones occupy 11% to 15% of the sample. Pancreatic ductal adenocarcinoma patients who had undergone surgery without neoadjuvant therapy were selected. Sequenced sample: pancreatic tumor tissue. The receptor source for this set is a human donor with pancreatic ductal adenocarcinoma.

V usage is TRBV29-1 and J usage is TRBJ2-5; 12 bases align to TRBD1. The CDR3 is made up of 19 amino acids. The ends lost 4 bases at V and 3 bases at J; junction bases unmatched: 18. Germline V gene data show CDR1 as SQVTM and CDR2 as ANQGSEA. The CDR3 nucleotides are TGCAGCGTTGTATTTGGGGCCGGGACAGGGGGCCGTAATAAAGAGACCCAGTACTTC. It encodes CSVVFGAGTGGRNKETQYF.

This clone was seen a single time. The rearrangement links TRBV6-5 to TRBJ2-7; tentatively, D is TRBD2 (5 bases). The CDR3 spans 11 residues. Germline loops: CDR1 MNHEY, CDR2 SVGAGI. Trimming stripped 8 bases from V and 4 bases from J, with 9 bases between. The CDR3 bases are TGTGCCAGCCGCCGGGGATACGAGCAGTACTTC. It yields the protein CASRRGYEQYF.

The chain has TRBV19 and TRBJ1-5; D remains ambiguous. Trimming removed 2 bases at V and 6 bases at J, with 8 bases between. CDR3 length equals 13 residues. Germline V gene data show CDR1 as LNHDA and CDR2 as SQIVND (reference sequence). The CDR3 sequence: CASSISTRQPQHF. The CDR3 DNA sequence: TGTGCCAGTAGTATATCGACACGTCAGCCCCAGCATTTT.

V is TRBV4-3 and J is TRBJ1-2, with unresolved D. Germline loops: CDR1 LGHNA, CDR2 YSLEER. The V end lost 0 bases, the J end lost 2 bases, and 13 bases lay between the germline ends. CDR3 length: 16 residues. The CDR3 DNA reads TGCGCCAGCAGCCAAGAGACCAAAAGCCGGAACTATGGCTACACCTTC. Protein product: CASSQETKSRNYGYTF.

As to this clone: Compared with germline, one end of the junction differs, possibly owing to a read error. J is TRBJ2-7 and V is TRBV5-5, with 9 bases lining up with TRBD1. Germline CDR1 reads SGHKS; CDR2 reads YYEKEE (reference sequence). CDR3 length: 16 residues. CDR3 sequence reads: CASSQSRDRVTDEQYF. The CDR3 region has the DNA TGCGCCAGCAGCCAGAGCCGGGACAGGGTTACCGACGAGCAGTACTTC.

This clone has just a few counts. The chain couples TRBV15 to TRBJ2-3; tentatively, D is TRBD2 (6 bases). Trimming took off 3 bases at V and 3 bases at J, with 16 bases between the two ends. Germline CDR1 reads LNHNV; CDR2 reads YYDKDF (reference sequence). This CDR3 has 16 amino acids. Written as DNA, the CDR3 is TGTGCCACCAGCAGTCCCGGGACTCACCTTACAGATACGCAGTATTTT. Its protein product is CATSSPGTHLTDTQYF.

The CDR3 DNA sequence: TGTGCCAGCAGTTACTCGAGGGAAGCTTTCTTT. It codes for CASSYSREAFF. V gene TRBV6-6 combines with J gene TRBJ1-1, with no clear D. From germline, CDR1 is MNHNY and CDR2 SVGAGI (reference sequence). Trimming took off 0 bases at V and 8 bases at J, with 4 bases between the two ends. The CDR3 is 11 amino acids.

This chain uses TRBV6-5 with TRBJ1-1; D is unclear. With 4 bases removed from V and 1 base from J, the gap between germline ends came to 13 bases. This CDR3 comprises 15 residues. Germline CDR1 and CDR2: MNHEY and SVGAGI. The CDR3 is CASSSGVGKNTEAFF. The CDR3 DNA reads TGTGCCAGCAGTTCTGGGGTTGGGAAGAACACTGAAGCTTTCTTT.

J is TRBJ2-2 and V is TRBV6-5; D assignment may be TRBD1 or TRBD2 (5 bases each). Trimming removed 5 bases from V and 4 bases from J, with 14 bases in between. The CDR3 totals 15 residues. CDR1 is MNHEY, CDR2 SVGAGI, per germline. This CDR3 reads CASSVSRGITGELFF. The CDR3 nucleotides are TGTGCCAGCAGTGTTTCGAGGGGTATCACCGGGGAGCTGTTTTTT.

The V gene is TRBV11-2, the J gene TRBJ1-1; D gene uncertain. Deletions cut 3 bases from V and 1 base from J, with 6 bases between. The CDR3 is 13 amino acids. CDR1 is SGHAT and CDR2 is FQNNGV in the germline V gene. This chain's CDR3 is CASSLIQNTEAFF. Written as DNA, the CDR3 is TGTGCCAGCAGCTTGATCCAGAACACTGAAGCTTTCTTT.

The V call is TRBV7-2, the J call TRBJ1-2, with 11 bases fitting TRBD1. V dropped 4 bases and J dropped 5; count of bases not matched to a gene: 12. The CDR3 totals 17 residues. Per the germline V gene, CDR1 is SGHTA and CDR2 is FQGNSA. The CDR3 loop is CASSYGTGGVIGYGYTF. CDR3 nucleotide sequence: TGTGCCAGCAGCTACGGGACAGGGGGTGTCATTGGTTATGGCTACACCTTC.

V and J are TRBV19 and TRBJ1-1; no clear D. This CDR3 comprises 16 residues. CDR1 is LNHDA, CDR2 SQIVND, per germline (reference sequence). V was pared by 5 bases and J by 4 bases, with 20 bases between. CDR3 coding DNA: TGTGCCAGTAGTCCAACCTCAGGACGGGCGGTCACTGAAGCTTTCTTT. It is translated as CASSPTSGRAVTEAFF.

J is TRBJ1-6 and V is TRBV7-3; 7 bases align to TRBD1. V lost 5 bases and J lost 6; bases outside the gene matches: 4. Germline V gene data show CDR1 as SGHTA and CDR2 as FQGTGA. The CDR3 totals 14 residues. In DNA, the CDR3 is TGTGCCAGCAGCCAGGACAGGTTTAATTCACCCCTCCACTTT. The encoded protein is CASSQDRFNSPLHF.

V and J are TRBV9 and TRBJ2-1, with TRBD2 matching 7 bases. V lost 2 bases and J lost 3; bases outside the gene matches: 5. CDR1 and CDR2 (germline): SGDLS, YYNGEE. The CDR3 runs 15 residues. For the CDR3, the DNA is TGTGCCAGCAGCGTTCTCGGGAGGTACTACAATGAGCAGTTCTTC. Protein product: CASSVLGRYYNEQFF.

The V call is TRBV5-5, the J call TRBJ2-7, with D unclear. The germline V gene has CDR1 SGHKS and CDR2 YYEKEE (reference sequence). The CDR3 totals 12 residues. V lost 0 bases and J 3 bases, leaving 4 bases between the germline ends. Written as DNA, the CDR3 is TGTGCCAGCAGCTTGGTTGGCTACGAGCAGTACTTC. This translates into CASSLVGYEQYF. The full variable domain, its missing parts supplied by reference TRBV5-5 and TRBJ2-7, is DAGVTQSPTHLIKTRGQQVTLRCSPISGHKSVSWYQQVLGQGPQFIFQYYEKEERGRGNFPDRFSARQFPNYSSELNVNALLLGDSALYLCASSLVGYEQYFGPGTRLTVT.

CDR3 sequence: CASSSRVTGANVLTF. In DNA form, the CDR3 reads TGTGCCAGCAGCTCCAGGGTTACTGGGGCCAACGTCCTGACTTTC. V gene TRBV7-9 combines with J gene TRBJ2-6; D is perhaps TRBD1 (5 bases). CDR1 and CDR2 from the germline V gene are SEHNR and FQNEAQ (reference sequence). The length of the CDR3 is 15 residues. V gave up 4 bases and J gave up 2 bases, with 9 bases separating them.

This clone was picked up a small number of times. The V and J genes are TRBV2 and TRBJ2-7, with 7 bases matching TRBD1. Germline CDR1 reads SNHLY; CDR2 reads FYNNEI. The CDR3 loop spans 13 amino acids. Germline trimming cut 4 bases from V and 5 bases from J; bases unmatched to any gene: 5. The DNA of the CDR3 is TGTGCCAGCAGTGTAACAGGGGACAACGAGCAGTACTTC. Translated, it gives CASSVTGDNEQYF.

The V gene is TRBV10-2, the J gene TRBJ2-7, with D perhaps TRBD1 (6 bases). V lost 6 bases to trimming and J lost 4 bases, with 10 bases between them. The CDR3 covers 12 residues. Germline V gene data show CDR1 as WSHSY and CDR2 as SAAADI. The CDR3 DNA reads as TGCGCCAGCAGCCGGGACACTTACGAGCAGTACTTC. Its protein product is CASSRDTYEQYF.

The chain recombines TRBV10-3 with TRBJ2-1; D remains unclear. The CDR3 covers 14 residues. V lost 0 bases, J lost 10 bases, and 13 bases lay in between. Germline CDR1 is ENHRY and CDR2 is SYGVKD. CDR3 in amino acids: CAISESGTLGEQFF. The CDR3 DNA follows: TGTGCCATCAGTGAGTCGGGCACCCTCGGGGAGCAGTTCTTC.

This rearrangement joins TRBV7-9 to TRBJ2-5; 14 nucleotides match TRBD2. This CDR3 comprises 15 residues. The germline CDR1 and CDR2 sequences are SEHNR and FQNEAQ (reference sequence). J was trimmed by 5 bases and V by 6 bases; bases with no gene match: 5. This chain's CDR3 is CASSWTSGRSETQYF. The CDR3, as DNA: TGTGCCAGCAGTTGGACTAGCGGGAGGTCGGAGACCCAGTACTTC.

This clone was seen once. The rearrangement joins TRBV10-3 to TRBJ2-5; D call uncertain. The germline V and J ends were trimmed by 0 bases and 2 bases, with 7 bases remaining between them. This CDR3 comprises 14 residues. The germline V gene encodes CDR1 ENHRY and CDR2 SYGVKD. The CDR3 sequence: CAISESLGQETQYF. DNA of the CDR3: TGTGCCATCAGTGAGTCGCTGGGGCAAGAGACCCAGTACTTC.

The chain uses TRBV11-3 and TRBJ1-1; 7 nucleotides agree with TRBD1. The CDR3 spans 13 residues. The V segment lost 1 base and the J segment 10 bases; nucleotides outside the gene matches: 6. Germline V gene lookup returns CDR1 SGHNT and CDR2 YENEEA. CDR3 sequence (DNA): TGTGCCAGCAGCTTAGGGGACAGTTCGGGAGCTTTCTTT. Translated: CASSLGDSSGAFF.

This clone has only a few counts. As DNA, the CDR3 is TGCGCCAGCAGCTTGCGGCGGGCGGCCTACAATGAGCAGTTCTTC. This codes for CASSLRRAAYNEQFF. V usage is TRBV5-1 and J usage is TRBJ2-1, with D possibly TRBD2 on 5 matching bases. Per the germline V gene, CDR1 is SGHRS and CDR2 is YFSETQ. The CDR3 consists of 15 residues. V was cut by 1 base and J by 2 bases, with 10 bases left in between.

J is TRBJ1-4 and V is TRBV9; D possibly corresponds to TRBD1 (5 bases). Germline CDR1 reads SGDLS; CDR2 reads YYNGEE. This CDR3 is built from 15 residues. Trimming shortened V by 0 bases and J by 5 bases, and 11 bases separated the two germline ends. This CDR3 reads CASSVGGRRNEKLFF. The CDR3 DNA reads as TGTGCCAGCAGCGTAGGGGGCAGACGGAATGAAAAACTGTTTTTT.

This rearrangement joins TRBV18 to TRBJ2-1; 10 bases line up with TRBD2. This CDR3 region has 16 residues. Germline values: CDR1 KGHSH, CDR2 LQKENI. J was trimmed by 6 bases and V by 1 base; bases with no gene match: 6. Here the CDR3 reads CASSPRTSGLGNEQFF. Here the CDR3 DNA reads TGTGCCAGCTCACCACGGACTAGCGGACTGGGCAATGAGCAGTTCTTC.

The rearrangement joins TRBV5-1 to TRBJ2-3; 7 bases are a match to TRBD2. Germline V gene sequence: CDR1 SGHRS, CDR2 YFSETQ. J lost 2 bases, V lost 4 bases, and 7 bases had no gene match. The CDR3 loop spans 15 amino acids. The CDR3 reads CASSPGLGSTDTQYF. The CDR3 DNA is TGCGCCAGCAGCCCTGGACTAGGGTCCACAGATACGCAGTATTTT.